These 14 T cell receptor beta chains came from one sample sequenced in a study of T cell responses to AZD1222 COVID-19 vaccine. Clones were sequenced by immunoSEQ multiplex PCR, and TCRdb holds only the in-frame ones, with some missing. The sample has roughly 110,000 clones; less than 95% are singletons. The source material was peripheral blood, sampled 28 days after the second AZD1222 dose. The source is an adult who received the AZD1222 COVID-19 vaccine.

The chain couples TRBV7-2 to TRBJ2-7; 9 nucleotides agree with TRBD1. Trimming at V came to 5 bases and at J to 3 bases, leaving 8 bases not matched to a gene. Germline CDR1 is SGHTA and CDR2 is FQGNSA. The CDR3 is 15 amino acids. The CDR3: CASSPQGQGFYEQYF. The CDR3 DNA follows: TGTGCCAGCAGCCCCCAGGGACAGGGATTCTACGAGCAGTACTTC.

The rearrangement links TRBV29-1 to TRBJ1-5; D is ambiguous. V dropped 4 bases and J dropped 6 bases, with 1 base sitting between them. Germline lookup yields CDR1 SQVTM and CDR2 ANQGSEA. The CDR3 spans 9 residues. The CDR3 DNA is TGCAGCGTTGTTCAGCCCCAGCATTTT. This translates into CSVVQPQHF.

The chain joins TRBV7-2 to TRBJ2-2; a possible D gene is TRBD2 (6 bases). The V gene lost 1 base and the J gene lost 0 bases, with 9 bases spanning the gap. CDR1 SGHTA and CDR2 FQGNSA come from the germline V gene. The CDR3 is made up of 16 amino acids. The CDR3, as DNA: TGTGCCAGCAGCTTAGGCCGGGGGTCGAACACCGGGGAGCTGTTTTTT. Translated, it gives CASSLGRGSNTGELFF. The full variable domain, completed using reference TRBV7-2 and TRBJ2-2, is GAGVSQSPSNKVTEKGKDVELRCDPISGHTALYWYRQSLGQGLEFLIYFQGNSAPDKSGLPSDRFSAERTGGSVSTLTIQRTQQEDSAVYLCASSLGRGSNTGELFFGEGSRLTVL.

V and J are TRBV7-8 and TRBJ1-3; 8 bases are a match to TRBD1. The CDR3 extends over 16 amino acids. Germline values: CDR1 SGHVS, CDR2 FQNEAQ. Unmatched junction bases numbered 9, after V lost 4 bases and J lost 4 bases. In DNA form, the CDR3 reads TGTGCCAGCAGCTGGGACAGGCCTGACTCCGGAAACACCATATATTTT. Translation gives CASSWDRPDSGNTIYF.

This sequence joins TRBV6-5 and TRBJ1-2; possibly TRBD1 for D (5 bases). The CDR3 is 12 amino acids. Trimming shortened V by 10 bases and J by 3 bases, and 12 bases separated the two germline ends. From germline, CDR1 is MNHEY and CDR2 SVGAGI. The CDR3 spells CATDSGYYGYTF. The CDR3 DNA sequence: TGTGCCACCGACTCAGGGTACTATGGCTACACCTTC.

The chain employs TRBV18 and TRBJ2-7; D possibly corresponds to TRBD1 (6 bases). The CDR3 is 14 residues long. V shed 6 bases and J shed 1 base, with 13 bases lying between them. CDR1 and CDR2 from the germline V gene are KGHSH and LQKENI. CDR3 DNA: TGTGCCAGCTCCGACCTGGGACAATCCTACGAGCAGTACTTC. As protein: CASSDLGQSYEQYF.

The chain has TRBV3-1 (or the pseudogene TRBV3-2) and TRBJ2-3, with D possibly called TRBD1 or TRBD2 (6 bases each). Looked up from germline, CDR1 is LGHDT and CDR2 is YNNKEL (reference sequence). V shed 10 bases and J shed 5 bases, with 22 bases lying between them. This CDR3 is built from 15 residues. The chain's CDR3 is CATRHLGGQGDTQYF. The CDR3 DNA follows: TGTGCCACCCGCCATTTAGGGGGGCAGGGAGATACGCAGTATTTT.

The J gene is TRBJ2-2, the V gene TRBV7-2; 7 bases agree with TRBD1. Looked up from germline, CDR1 is SGHTA and CDR2 is FQGNSA. Trimming took 2 bases from V and 7 from J; bases not matched to a gene: 7. The CDR3 totals 15 residues. CDR3 amino acids: CASSLQGVRNGELFF. As DNA, the CDR3 is TGTGCCAGCAGCTTACAGGGGGTCCGGAACGGGGAGCTGTTTTTT.

This chain joins TRBV27 and TRBJ2-7; 8 bases line up with TRBD1. The trim removed 5 bases at V and 5 bases at J, leaving 2 bases unmatched. The CDR3 sequence is 12 residues long. From germline, CDR1 is MNHEY and CDR2 SMNVEV (reference sequence). CDR3 sequence reads: CASSRTGNEQYF. CDR3 sequence (DNA): TGTGCCAGCAGTCGGACAGGGAACGAGCAGTACTTC.

The chain carries TRBV28 and TRBJ2-7; 9 bases align to TRBD1. Trimming removed 6 bases from V and 5 bases from J; junction bases left unmatched: 11. This CDR3 has 15 amino acids. Germline-derived CDR1 and CDR2 are MDHEN and SYDVKM. The chain's CDR3 is CASSKPGQGSHEQYF. The CDR3, as DNA: TGTGCCAGCAGCAAACCGGGACAGGGTAGCCACGAGCAGTACTTC.

The chain combines TRBV3-1 (or the pseudogene TRBV3-2) with TRBJ1-2; 7 nucleotides line up with TRBD1. J was trimmed by 0 bases and V by 2 bases; bases with no gene match: 3. The germline V gene encodes CDR1 LGHDT and CDR2 YNNKEL (reference sequence). This CDR3 region has 15 residues. The CDR3 region has the DNA TGTGCCAGCAGCCAACGGACAGGAGCTAACTATGGCTACACCTTC. Translating gives CASSQRTGANYGYTF.

The V gene is TRBV19, the J gene TRBJ1-4, with D unresolved. Germline CDR1 and CDR2: LNHDA and SQIVND (reference sequence). Trimming stripped 4 bases from V and 6 bases from J, with 15 bases between. This CDR3 is 15 amino acids long. CDR3 loop: CASSSRPGSDEKLFF. The DNA for the CDR3 is TGTGCCAGTAGTAGCAGGCCAGGATCGGATGAAAAACTGTTTTTT.

This chain joins TRBV5-1 and TRBJ2-6; 8 bases align to TRBD2. With V trimmed by 3 bases and J by 0 bases, 5 bases remained unmatched. Germline CDR1 reads SGHRS; CDR2 reads YFSETQ. The CDR3 is 17 residues long. The CDR3: CASSYGLAFSGANVLTF. In nucleotides, the CDR3 is TGCGCCAGCAGCTATGGACTAGCCTTCTCTGGGGCCAACGTCCTGACTTTC.

The chain recombines TRBV6-2 or TRBV6-3 with TRBJ2-5; TRBD2 agrees at 8 bases. CDR1 and CDR2 from the germline V gene are MNHEY and SVGEGT. This CDR3 has 17 residues. Unmatched junction bases numbered 9, after V lost 2 bases and J lost 1 base. The CDR3 DNA reads TGTGCCAGCAGTTACGAGTGGGCGGGGGGCCCCCAAGAGACCCAGTACTTC. It encodes CASSYEWAGGPQETQYF.